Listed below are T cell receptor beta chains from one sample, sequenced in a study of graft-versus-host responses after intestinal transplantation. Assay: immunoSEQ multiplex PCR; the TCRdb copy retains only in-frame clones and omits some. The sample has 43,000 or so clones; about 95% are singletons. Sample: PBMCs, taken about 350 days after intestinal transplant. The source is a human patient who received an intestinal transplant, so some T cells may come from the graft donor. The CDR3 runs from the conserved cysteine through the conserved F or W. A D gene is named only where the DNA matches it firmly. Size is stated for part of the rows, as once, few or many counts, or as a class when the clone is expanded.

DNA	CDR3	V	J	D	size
TGCGCCAGCAGTGAGGACTCCCCCCTGAACAATGAGCAGTTCTTC	CASSEDSPLNNEQFF	TRBV10-1	TRBJ2-1	-	-
TGTGCCAGCGGCAAACGTTCATGGGGGAGAAAGGACTATGGCTACACCTTC	CASGKRSWGRKDYGYTF	TRBV5-4	TRBJ1-2	-	-
TGTGCCAGCAGTGGTCCGGTCTACGAGCAGTACTTC	CASSGPVYEQYF	TRBV6-1	TRBJ2-7	-	-
TGTGCCAGCAGTTTGGTGGAAGGCAATGAGCAGTTCTTC	CASSLVEGNEQFF	TRBV27	TRBJ2-1	-	-
TGCGCCAGCAGCTTGATGGGACAGGGGGGAGAAAAACTGTTTTTT	CASSLMGQGGEKLFF	TRBV5-1	TRBJ1-4	TRBD1	-
TGTGCCAGCAGCCCCCAGGGGTCTAGCAATCAGCCCCAGCATTTT	CASSPQGSSNQPQHF	TRBV2	TRBJ1-5	-	-
TGTGCCAGCAAAAAAAGGATAGCGGGAGAGGGAGAGACCCAGTACTTC	CASKKRIAGEGETQYF	TRBV2	TRBJ2-5	TRBD2	-
TGTGCCAGCAGTGAAGGGATTAGCGGGCGAGTAGGTGAGCAGTTCTTC	CASSEGISGRVGEQFF	TRBV6-1	TRBJ2-1	TRBD2	-
TGTGCCAGCAGCGCCGGGACAGGGACTTACGAGCAGTACTTC	CASSAGTGTYEQYF	TRBV6-1	TRBJ2-7	TRBD1	-
TGTGCCAGCAGTCCAGGGGTAGATACGCAGTATTTT	CASSPGVDTQYF	TRBV6-5	TRBJ2-3	-	-
TGCAGCGTTGCAAGGACTAGCGGCTCCTACGAGCAGTACTTC	CSVARTSGSYEQYF	TRBV29-1	TRBJ2-7	TRBD2	once
TGTGCCAGCAGTTACTCGACTACCTCCTACGAGCAGTACTTC	CASSYSTTSYEQYF	TRBV6-5	TRBJ2-7	-	-
TGTGCCAGCAGCTTGGGACTAGCGGGAGCAAACATTCAGTACTTC	CASSLGLAGANIQYF	TRBV5-4	TRBJ2-4	TRBD2	-
TGCGCCAGCAGCTTGGGGCCCTCACCGCCCGGGGAGCTGTTTTTT	CASSLGPSPPGELFF	TRBV5-1	TRBJ2-2	-	-
TGCGCCAGCAGCTTGGCCTGGAGGGGGAGCACAGATACGCAGTATTTT	CASSLAWRGSTDTQYF	TRBV5-1	TRBJ2-3	-	-
TGTGCCAGTAGTGCCAATCACAGGGTTAAGGAAAAACTGTTTTTT	CASSANHRVKEKLFF	TRBV19	TRBJ1-4	-	-
TGCGCCAGCAGCTTCGTGGAGACCCAGTACTTC	CASSFVETQYF	TRBV5-1	TRBJ2-5	-	-